This T cell receptor beta chain was identified during a study of blood T cell repertoires in COVID-19. Study-level information: PBMCs, B-cell-depleted T cells, or T cells were the source of the cDNA or gDNA that made up the material.

In the original processing: Using reference gene primer amplification, nucleated cell counts were estimated. Assay used: immunoSEQ multiplex PCR; TCRdb lists only in-frame clones, some missing. The V and J calls and clone size are taken from that table; D and trimming were inferred from the DNA. The table lists under 150,000 clones, 85% to 90% of them singletons, with roughly 4.3% in the top ten. Germline lookup yields CDR1 SGHAT and CDR2 FQNNGV. CDR3 length: 15 amino acids. V dropped 6 bases and J dropped 3; count of bases not matched to a gene: 5. The V gene is TRBV11-2, the J gene TRBJ2-1; 10 bases agree with TRBD1. Material for sequencing was peripheral blood. The TCR originated in a woman aged 40 to 49 with acute or convalescent COVID-19. DNA of the CDR3: TGTGCCAGCAGTTTCCGGGACAGGGGCTACAATGAGCAGTTCTTC. Its translation: CASSFRDRGYNEQFF.